This TCR beta chain is drawn from a study of CXCR3-negative and CXCR3-positive naive CD8 T cells. The study's findings and limits: Both naive subsets showed comparably high diversity, and memory CD8+ cells showed much lower diversity. Comparison of naive CXCR3-negative and CXCR3-positive cells revealed similar TRBV-TRBJ usage, while memory cells differed. Naive subsets did not differ in surface CD5, and the authors estimated TCR strength using properties of the TRB CDR3. The study found more hydrophobic TRB CDR3s in CXCR3-positive naive cells than in CXCR3-negative naive cells.

The authors made the TRB cDNA libraries by 5' RACE using UMI labels. TCRdb reprocessed the 5' RACE reads and reports one entry per CDR3 protein, with no DNA. Recorded for this sample: some 110,000 distinct CDR3 sequences. A note on this clonotype: What it binds is not known.

The authors gated naive CD8+ T cells as CD45RO-CCR7+CD27+CD95-. The sequenced material came from naive CXCR3+ CD8+ T cells from blood. Described subset: CD45RO-CCR7+CD27+CD95- naive CD8+ T cells expressing CXCR3 (TNR3+). The TCR sequence derives from a human donor in good health. Some clones in this sample may be carry-over from other donors' samples.

The CDR3 loop is CASSEGNTGELFF. V and J are TRBV19 and TRBJ2-2; TCRdb outputs TRBD2, but without DNA this stays unchecked. CDR1 LNHDA and CDR2 SQIVND come from the germline V gene (reference sequence). This CDR3 comprises 13 residues.